What follows are 19 T cell receptor beta chains derived from one specimen sequenced in a study of T-cell reconstitution after alpha-beta-depleted transplantation in children. Unique molecular identifiers were incorporated when the TCRbeta library was constructed. TCRdb re-called the PCR reads with MiXCR, one entry per CDR3 protein. The sample contains about 70,000 distinct CDR3 sequences, around 9.9% of which appear only once. Sequenced here: PBMCs, sampled before TCRalphabeta/CD19-depleted stem cell transplant. The receptors were sampled from a boy between 5 and 17 years old with acute myeloid leukemia, due to receive a stem cell transplant.

This clonotype was counted ten times or more. This rearrangement joins TRBV28 to TRBJ2-5; no clear D. The V end lost 6 bases, the J end lost 0 bases, and 11 bases lay between the germline ends. This CDR3 is built from 14 residues. Germline CDR1 and CDR2: MDHEN and SYDVKM. This CDR3 is CASRTTTYQETQYF. In nucleotides, the CDR3 is TGTGCCAGCAGGACAACGACATACCAAGAGACCCAGTACTTC.

This clonotype was seen repeatedly, ten times or more. The V and J genes are TRBV28 and TRBJ2-5; 8 bases match TRBD1. This CDR3 is 18 amino acids long. The ends lost 1 base at V and 0 bases at J; junction bases unmatched: 10. Germline-derived CDR1 and CDR2 are MDHEN and SYDVKM. For the CDR3, the DNA is TGTGCCAGCAGTTTATTTCTGGGACAGGCCACGTACCAAGAGACCCAGTACTTC. This translates into CASSLFLGQATYQETQYF.

This clonotype was seen many times. The gene calls are TRBV4-1 and TRBJ2-1, with D maybe TRBD1 (5 bases). This CDR3 contains 16 residues. V lost 0 bases to trimming and J lost 0 bases, with 9 bases between them. The germline V gene has CDR1 MGHRA and CDR2 YSYEKL. This chain's CDR3 is CASSQDWTFSYNEQFF. DNA for the CDR3: TGCGCCAGCAGCCAAGACTGGACATTCTCCTACAATGAGCAGTTCTTC.

This clonotype occurred many times. V and J are TRBV15 and TRBJ2-1; TRBD2 is a possible D gene (5 bases). The CDR3 spans 15 residues. Germline CDR1 and CDR2: LNHNV and YYDKDF (reference sequence). V was clipped by 0 bases and J by 6 bases, with 12 bases between them. The CDR3 DNA follows: TGTGCCACCAGCAGAGACCAACTTAGCGTCAATGAGCAGTTCTTC. Translation: CATSRDQLSVNEQFF.

A remark on this clonotype: This sequence may be a read error, since a much larger clone differs from it by one base. The genes are TRBV20-1 and TRBJ2-1, with a tentative D call TRBD2 (5 bases). The CDR3 is 13 amino acids. V lost 5 bases to trimming and J lost 9 bases, with 17 bases between them. Germline CDR1 and CDR2: DFQATT and SNEGSKA (reference sequence). Here the CDR3 DNA reads TGCAGTGCTGGCGGGCTCGACGGAGGTGAGCAGTTCTTC. This sequence encodes CSAGGLDGGEQFF.

At least ten counts were recorded for this clonotype. The rearrangement uses TRBV29-1 and TRBJ1-3; D uncertain. The CDR3 loop spans 13 amino acids. CDR1 SQVTM and CDR2 ANQGSEA come from the germline V gene. Trimming stripped 1 base from V and 5 bases from J, with 9 bases between. The CDR3 nucleotides read TGCAGCGTTGAAGGGGAGGGTCGAAACACCATATATTTT. Protein sequence: CSVEGEGRNTIYF.

This clonotype has ten or more counts. V usage is TRBV5-1 and J usage is TRBJ2-5, with D possibly matching TRBD2 (6 bases). This CDR3 region has 15 residues. Germline assignment: CDR1 SGHRS and CDR2 YFSETQ. Trimming removed 0 bases from V and 7 bases from J, with 16 bases in between. The CDR3 reads CASSLARREEGTQYF. The CDR3 DNA is TGCGCCAGCAGCTTGGCCAGGAGGGAAGAGGGGACCCAGTACTTC.

This clonotype appeared many times. The gene calls are TRBV20-1 and TRBJ1-5, with D maybe TRBD1 (5 bases). Germline V gene lookup returns CDR1 DFQATT and CDR2 SNEGSKA (reference sequence). CDR3 size: 14 residues. V was trimmed by 6 bases and J by 3 bases, leaving 15 bases between them. This chain's CDR3 is CSAASGRANQPQHF. The CDR3 bases are TGCAGTGCCGCCTCTGGCAGGGCCAATCAGCCCCAGCATTTT.

Ten or more counts support this clonotype. This chain connects TRBV15 to TRBJ1-2, with D uncertain. Germline CDR1 and CDR2: LNHNV and YYDKDF (reference sequence). The CDR3 runs 14 residues. V was clipped by 4 bases and J by 6 bases, with 15 bases between them. CDR3 loop: CATSTLQGWDGYTF. The CDR3 DNA follows: TGTGCCACCAGCACACTACAAGGGTGGGATGGCTACACCTTC.

With respect to this clonotype: A much more abundant neighbour one base away suggests this may be a read error. This rearrangement joins TRBV10-3 to TRBJ1-5; D ambiguous. Germline-derived CDR1 and CDR2 are ENHRY and SYGVKD. The CDR3 is 15 amino acids. Trimming removed 11 bases from V and 7 bases from J, with 24 bases in between. CDR3 loop: CASGHGSLGKQPQHF. CDR3 nucleotides: TGTGCCTCCGGGCATGGGTCCCTGGGTAAACAGCCCCAGCATTTT.

At least ten counts were recorded for this clonotype. The chain links TRBV7-9 to TRBJ2-5; D is tentatively TRBD1 or TRBD2 (5 bases each). Trimming took 4 bases from V and 4 from J, leaving 19 bases between them. This CDR3 comprises 16 residues. CDR1 is SEHNR, CDR2 FQNEAQ, per germline (reference sequence). CDR3 amino acids: CASSSSGAGFSETQYF. The CDR3 DNA reads as TGTGCCAGCAGCTCCTCCGGGGCGGGCTTCTCAGAGACCCAGTACTTC.

This clonotype was seen ten or more times. The rearrangement joins TRBV7-2 to TRBJ2-4; D gene unclear. V was cut by 2 bases and J by 8 bases, with 10 bases left in between. This CDR3 contains 13 residues. The germline gives CDR1 SGHTA, CDR2 FQGNSA. The DNA for the CDR3 is TGTGCCAGCAGCTTATACCATCCCCACATTCAGTACTTC. It yields the protein CASSLYHPHIQYF.

This clonotype was observed at least ten times. The chain joins TRBV13 to TRBJ2-7; 12 bases map to TRBD2. The V and J ends lost 5 bases and 5 bases, in that order; junction bases with no gene match: 7. The germline gives CDR1 PRHDT, CDR2 FYEKMQ (reference sequence). This CDR3 is 15 amino acids long. The CDR3 reads CASSPRLAGADEQYF. In DNA form, the CDR3 reads TGTGCCAGCAGCCCCAGACTAGCGGGAGCGGACGAGCAGTACTTC.

This clonotype has at least ten counts. This chain links TRBV5-5 with TRBJ2-1; 8 bases are shared with TRBD2. With V trimmed by 4 bases and J by 1 base, 1 base remained unmatched. The CDR3 has 14 amino acids. Germline lookup yields CDR1 SGHKS and CDR2 YYEKEE (reference sequence). In nucleotides, the CDR3 is TGTGCCAGCAGCACTAGCGGATCCTACAATGAGCAGTTCTTC. Amino acids: CASSTSGSYNEQFF.

Ten or more counts support this clonotype. This chain uses TRBV1 with TRBJ1-5. TRBV1 is listed as a pseudogene. This CDR3 region has 12 residues. The CDR3 sequence: CTSSQDNGSKHF. The CDR3, as DNA: TGCACCAGCAGCCAAGATAATGGCAGCAAGCATTTT.

There are a few counts of this clonotype. The CDR3, as DNA: TGTGCCAGCAGACGGTCAGAGAGCTCCTACGAGCAGTACTTC. Encoded protein: CASRRSESSYEQYF. The genes are TRBV13 and TRBJ2-7; D remains unclear. The V end was cut by 6 bases, the J end by 0 bases, with 12 bases between. In germline, CDR1 is PRHDT, CDR2 FYEKMQ (reference sequence). The CDR3 contains 14 residues. The complete variable domain, with remaining parts taken from reference TRBV13 and TRBJ2-7, reads AAGVIQSPRHLIKEKRETATLKCYPIPRHDTVYWYQQGPGQDPQFLISFYEKMQSDKGSIPDRFSAQQFSDYHSELNMSSLELGDSALYFCASRRSESSYEQYFGPGTRLTVT.

This clonotype has a handful of counts. The V call is TRBV27, the J call TRBJ1-6; the match to TRBD1 covers 8 bases. Trimming took 5 bases from V and 8 from J; bases not matched to a gene: 8. Germline loops: CDR1 MNHEY, CDR2 SMNVEV (reference sequence). This CDR3 has 15 amino acids. The CDR3 nucleotides read TGTGCCAGCAGTCTGGACAGGGTGGCCTATTCACCCCTCCACTTT. Protein: CASSLDRVAYSPLHF.

This clonotype showed up many times. CDR3 residues: CASSVDPPDRLNTEAFF. The CDR3 bases are TGTGCCAGCAGCGTAGACCCTCCGGACAGATTGAACACTGAAGCTTTCTTT. This rearrangement joins TRBV9 to TRBJ1-1, with D maybe TRBD1 (6 bases). V was trimmed by 0 bases and J by 0 bases, leaving 15 bases between them. This CDR3 region has 17 residues. Germline V gives CDR1 SGDLS, CDR2 YYNGEE.

This clonotype was seen many times. V gene TRBV5-1 combines with J gene TRBJ2-3, with TRBD2 identical over 7 bases. CDR3 length: 16 amino acids. Germline loops: CDR1 SGHRS, CDR2 YFSETQ. V was pared by 4 bases and J by 1 base, with 9 bases of the junction left unmatched. The chain's CDR3 is CASSPNVLARTDTQYF. The CDR3 DNA is TGCGCCAGCAGCCCGAACGTACTAGCGCGCACAGATACGCAGTATTTT.